Listed below are T cell receptor beta chains from one sample, sequenced in a study of OX40 agonist ivuxolimab in advanced cancers. The method was immunoSEQ multiplex PCR; TCRdb's version includes in-frame clones alone and lacks a portion of them. In the table there are 70,000 or so clones, around 83% of which are singletons. This material consisted of CD4+ or CD8+ T cells sorted from blood, taken in a trial of the OX40 agonist ivuxolimab. These receptors came from an adult with an advanced solid tumor such as melanoma, head and neck, liver or kidney cancer. Each CDR3 is given with its conserved first and last residue. A D gene is named only where the DNA matches it firmly. Expanded clones are given a class, and other clones once, few, many or no size at all.

V gene	J gene	clone size	D gene	CDR3 protein	CDR3 DNA
TRBV5-6	TRBJ2-4	.	TRBD2	CASAPGGTNIQYF	TGTGCCAGCGCCCCGGGGGGAACAAACATTCAGTACTTC
TRBV28	TRBJ1-5	.	.	CASSLLRDQPQHF	TGTGCCAGCAGTTTATTGCGTGATCAGCCCCAGCATTTT
TRBV11-2	TRBJ2-7	.	.	CASSLDGGQPYEQYF	TGTGCCAGCAGCTTAGACGGAGGACAGCCCTACGAGCAGTACTTC
TRBV5-6	TRBJ2-7	.	TRBD1	CASSWTGGTGTGEQYF	TGTGCCAGCAGCTGGACCGGCGGGACAGGGACAGGCGAGCAGTACTTC
TRBV27	TRBJ2-7	few	TRBD1	CASSLRTGSYEQYF	TGTGCCAGCAGTTTACGGACAGGCTCCTACGAGCAGTACTTC
TRBV5-6	TRBJ1-2	.	.	CASSLADSYGYTF	TGTGCCAGCAGCTTGGCCGACAGCTATGGCTACACCTTC
TRBV28	TRBJ1-6	once	.	CASKSSHHPLHF	TGTGCCAGCAAAAGCAGTCATCACCCCCTCCACTTT
TRBV4-1	TRBJ2-5	.	TRBD2	CASSQVTFWAGGPKETQYF	TGCGCCAGCAGCCAAGTAACCTTCTGGGCGGGAGGGCCGAAGGAGACCCAGTACTTC
TRBV20-1	TRBJ2-7	.	.	CSAQAVYEQYF	TGCAGTGCCCAGGCGGTCTACGAGCAGTACTTC
TRBV11-3	TRBJ2-5	.	.	CASSLDHSSDIEEYQETQYF	TGTGCCAGCAGCTTAGATCATAGTAGCGACATCGAGGAGTACCAAGAGACCCAGTACTTC
TRBV11-3	TRBJ2-1	.	TRBD2	CASSLEASGSEQFF	TGTGCCAGCAGCTTAGAGGCTAGCGGGAGTGAGCAGTTCTTC
TRBV5-1	TRBJ2-2	.	.	CASSFSPMGERSGELFF	TGCGCCAGCAGCTTCTCCCCCATGGGGGAGCGGAGCGGGGAGCTGTTTTTT
TRBV18	TRBJ2-7	.	TRBD1	CASSPQGTGVYEQYF	TGTGCCAGCTCACCACAAGGGACAGGGGTCTACGAGCAGTACTTC
TRBV5-1	TRBJ1-4	.	.	CASSKEVNEKLFF	TGCGCCAGCAGCAAAGAGGTTAATGAAAAACTGTTTTTT
TRBV5-1	TRBJ1-2	.	.	CASSTDGSVNYGYTF	TGCGCCAGCAGCACAGACGGGTCAGTGAACTATGGCTACACCTTC
TRBV29-1	TRBJ2-7	.	.	CSVDGQGTNEQYF	TGCAGCGTCGACGGTCAGGGTACCAACGAGCAGTACTTC
TRBV6-5	TRBJ1-5	.	.	CASSVADTQPQHF	TGTGCCAGCAGCGTGGCAGACACTCAGCCCCAGCATTTT
TRBV27	TRBJ2-6	.	.	CASSTPGAGANVLTF	TGTGCCAGCAGTACCCCGGGGGCTGGGGCCAACGTCCTGACTTTC
TRBV14	TRBJ2-1	.	TRBD2	CASSQARGLARYNEQFF	TGTGCCAGCAGCCAAGCCCGAGGACTAGCGAGATACAATGAGCAGTTCTTC
TRBV28	TRBJ1-3	.	.	CASSWLTAGNTIYF	TGTGCCAGCAGTTGGTTAACAGCTGGAAACACCATATATTTT
TRBV7-2	TRBJ2-7	.	TRBD1	CASRGQGTYEQYF	TGTGCCAGCAGGGGACAGGGGACCTACGAGCAGTACTTC
TRBV6-5	TRBJ1-4	.	.	CASSYRASTNEKLFF	TGTGCCAGCAGTTACCGAGCGTCAACTAATGAAAAACTGTTTTTT
TRBV6-1	TRBJ1-2	.	.	CASSEGGSLRNTF	TGTGCCAGCAGTGAAGGTGGCAGCCTGAGAAACACCTTC
TRBV4-2	TRBJ1-4	.	.	CASSQESGTNEKLFF	TGTGCCAGCAGCCAGGAGTCGGGTACTAATGAAAAACTGTTTTTT
TRBV11-2	TRBJ2-1	.	.	CASSLGEIEQFF	TGTGCCAGCAGCTTAGGCGAGATCGAGCAGTTCTTC
TRBV7-9	TRBJ2-6	.	.	CASSLGTFLSGANVLTF	TGTGCCAGCAGCTTAGGTACCTTTCTCTCTGGGGCCAACGTCCTGACTTTC
TRBV10-3	TRBJ1-1	.	TRBD1	CAIRGTANTEAFF	TGTGCCATCAGAGGGACAGCGAACACTGAAGCTTTCTTT
TRBV7-2	TRBJ2-5	.	.	CASSLPGNRETQYF	TGTGCCAGCAGCTTACCAGGGAACCGCGAGACCCAGTACTTC
TRBV9	TRBJ2-7	.	.	CASSVDREGYEQYF	TGTGCCAGCAGCGTAGACAGGGAAGGCTACGAGCAGTACTTC
TRBV6-6	TRBJ1-2	.	TRBD1	CASRRTGNYGYTF	TGTGCCAGCAGAAGGACAGGAAACTATGGCTACACCTTC
TRBV23-1	TRBJ1-2	.	.	CASSQKGIEGGYTF	TGCGCCAGCAGTCAAAAAGGGATCGAAGGGGGCTACACCTTC